This TCR beta chain was retrieved from a study of shared clonotypes between healthy human individuals. The protocol was immunoSEQ multiplex PCR, while the TCRdb copy is restricted to in-frame clones and leaves out a portion. This table holds under 2,500,000 clones, 90% to 97% found once. Germline loops: CDR1 SEHNR, CDR2 FQNEAQ (reference sequence). Trimming left V 3 bases short and J 2 bases short, with 5 bases between. The CDR3 sequence is 13 residues long. This sequence was found in a man aged 18 to 35 in good health. The chain has TRBV7-9 and TRBJ1-3; D is unclear. Sequencing was carried out using naive CD4+ T cells sorted from blood. Subset denoted: CD45RA+ positively selected. The CDR3: CASSFGTGNTIYF. CDR3 bases: TGTGCCAGCAGCTTCGGGACTGGAAACACCATATATTTT.